Listed here is a single T cell receptor beta chain. Its antigen is not yet known. No base-level quality is on record; no much larger clone is a single base apart. The sample belongs to a study of T cells in Graves' hyperthyroidism and ophthalmopathy (dated by TCRdb to between 2018 and 2021). Looking at the study overall: Peripheral blood samples were taken at the time of initial diagnosis, prior to any treatment. According to the paper, TCR Vbeta CDR3 sequencing was carried out on about 140 peripheral blood samples, which came from some 41 ophthalmopathy, around 74 hyperthyroidism and approximately 17 progressor patients. The 95 to 100 discovery patients were randomly divided into training and test sets at a 7:3 ratio. Prospective prediction of ophthalmopathy was tested in an independent validation cohort of 18 to 20 hyperthyroidism patients and some 17 patients who later progressed to ophthalmopathy. TCR V-J signatures able to tell the groups apart were searched for in a discovery cohort of some 97 patients, of whom over 40 had Graves' ophthalmopathy and 55 to 60 had stable Graves' hyperthyroidism. In addition, the study compared T-cell repertoires in thyroid tissue and in blood from about 6 Graves' hyperthyroidism patients. Following sampling, methimazole starting at 30 mg daily was given to hyperthyroidism patients, and high-dose intravenous methylprednisolone was given to ophthalmopathy patients. The paper's findings and limits, for the study overall: During validation, the model predicted progression to ophthalmopathy a median of approximately six months ahead of onset, with around 71% sensitivity and almost 75% specificity. No statistical method was used to set the sample size in advance, and investigators knew the group allocation. Most expanded thyroid clonotypes (frequency above 0.001) were also detected in blood, suggesting blood repertoires may reflect thyroid immune responses. A 13 V-J signature model separated ophthalmopathy from stable hyperthyroidism, with approximately 87% sensitivity and roughly 82% specificity in cross-validation and 80%/75% in testing.

Amplification of TCR beta CDR3 regions was carried out from RNA transcripts. The TCR CDR3 was subjected to a first round of RT-PCR using the HTBI primer set and the Qiagen OneStep RT-PCR kit. The libraries were constructed in a second round of multiplex PCR and then size-selected and purified. The libraries were sequenced on an Illumina HiSeq2000 using paired-end 100 bp reads. Regarding the original processing steps: SOAPnuke was used to process the raw data, removing reads that contained adapters or uncalled bases, had a mean Phred below 15, or lacked an exact match to the constant primer or identifier. COPE v1.2.5 was used to merge high-quality paired reads, and clonotypes were defined as unique nucleotide sequences. MiTCR v1.1 was used to align clonotypes to the IMGT TRBV, TRBD and TRBJ reference segments. The analysis included only V-J combinations with a frequency above 0.0001, which together covered more than 99% of the repertoires. A TCS score was defined as the ratio of F50 (clonal expansion) to E x V (chaos), with BLOSUM62-based TCRdist applied between CDR3 peptides within each V-J. Welch's t-statistics and random forest reduced roughly 530 V-J features to around 14, which were used in a naive Bayes classifier (R e1071). The Morisita-Horn index was used to measure how similar the thyroid and blood repertoires were. Clones were called with MiXCR by TCRdb after fastp trimmed the public reads at Q25, and only in-frame beta chains were retained. Identical CDR3 protein sequences are pooled into one entry, listed with their most common genes and DNA. TCRdb's processing, not the study's, gives the V and J calls here. In all, the sample holds just under 750,000 distinct CDR3 sequences, and under 45% of those were seen once. The top ten hold around 29% of the sample.

The germline V gene yields MGHRA for CDR1 and YSYEKL for CDR2. The CDR3 goes from the cysteine to the phenylalanine over 14 residues. Left in the record is the CDR3 DNA by itself, 42 bases read in frame from the first base. V and J are truncated by 5 bases and 3 bases respectively, leaving an intervening sequence of 10 bases. A patient counted as having stable Graves' hyperthyroidism if no progression to ophthalmopathy occurred over 18 months of follow-up. Hyperthyroidism patients were newly diagnosed, with disease duration under 2 months, and aged 18 to 65 years. Exclusion was applied to patients with uncontrolled infections, other autoimmune diseases, pregnancy or lactation. Clinical symptoms, serum thyroxine and TRAb, thyroid ultrasound, and orbital computed tomography formed the basis for the diagnoses. PBMCs were separated from 8 to 10 ml of fresh peripheral blood using Ficoll-Paque density gradient centrifugation. Total RNA was extracted with Trizol reagent, and quality was checked on an Agilent 2100 Bioanalyzer.

The sequence links TRBV4-1 to TRBJ2-2; the D gene is not confidently resolved. The origin of this receptor is a woman aged 40 to 49 with Graves' hyperthyroidism. Sequenced sample: blood. The CDR3: CASSESQYTGELFF. The nucleotides read TGCGCCAGCAGCGAAAGCCAATACACCGGGGAGCTGTTTTTT.